Presented here are 12 T cell receptor beta chains from one specimen sequenced in a study of T cells in Graves' hyperthyroidism and ophthalmopathy. The TCR beta CDR3 regions underwent amplification using RNA transcripts as the source. First-round RT-PCR targeting the TCR CDR3 was performed with the HTBI primer set. TCRdb independently ran MiXCR on the multiplex PCR reads; one entry per CDR3 protein. The sample consists of hundreds of thousands of distinct CDR3 sequences, 14% to 15% of them appearing once. Sequencing was performed on blood. The source of these receptors is a man aged 18 to 30 with Graves' ophthalmopathy.

V and J are TRBV27 and TRBJ2-7; 9 bases are shared with TRBD2. This CDR3 has 16 residues. Germline assignment: CDR1 MNHEY and CDR2 SMNVEV (reference sequence). V shed 3 bases, J shed 1 base, and the junction held 7 bases outside the gene matches. The CDR3 DNA sequence: TGTGCCAGCAGTTTCCTTAGCGGGAGTTCATCCTACGAGCAGTACTTC. Protein sequence: CASSFLSGSSSYEQYF.

The V gene is TRBV19, the J gene TRBJ1-5, with D uncertain. V lost 7 bases to trimming and J lost 1 base, with 14 bases between them. This CDR3 comprises 15 residues. Germline assignment: CDR1 LNHDA and CDR2 SQIVND (reference sequence). The CDR3 is CASKTETLSNQPQHF. CDR3 nucleotides: TGTGCCAGTAAAACGGAGACCTTAAGCAATCAGCCCCAGCATTTT.

This clonotype was found many times. This chain joins TRBV6-1 and TRBJ2-3; TRBD1 matches 10 bases. CDR1 is MNHNS and CDR2 is SASEGT in the germline V gene. This CDR3 is 18 amino acids long. Losses at the gene ends were 6 bases for V and 4 bases for J; bases not matched to a gene: 16. DNA for the CDR3: TGTGCCAGCAGGCTACAGGGGTGGGGGACAGGGGCCGCAGATACGCAGTATTTT. Translated, it gives CASRLQGWGTGAADTQYF.

This clonotype was counted at least ten times. The CDR3 DNA reads as TGTGCCAGCGGCTCGAAGAACACTGAAGCTTTCTTT. Its protein product is CASGSKNTEAFF. The chain recombines TRBV5-4 with TRBJ1-1; no firm D call. Per the germline V gene, CDR1 is SGHNT and CDR2 is YYREEE (reference sequence). With 7 bases removed from V and 1 base from J, the gap between germline ends came to 8 bases. The CDR3 consists of 12 residues. The full variable domain, in which reference TRBV5-4 and TRBJ1-1 provide the parts outside the CDR3, is ETGVTQSPTHLIKTRGQQVTLRCSSQSGHNTVSWYQQALGQGPQFIFQYYREEENGRGNFPPRFSGLQFPNYSSELNVNALELDDSALYLCASGSKNTEAFFGQGTRLTVV.

This clonotype was counted many times. The gene calls are TRBV4-1 and TRBJ2-1; D is perhaps TRBD2 (6 bases). This CDR3 comprises 12 residues. CDR1 MGHRA and CDR2 YSYEKL come from the germline V gene. V gave up 4 bases and J gave up 6 bases, with 7 bases separating them. CDR3 nucleotide sequence: TGCGCCAGCAGCCGAGCGGGCAATGAGCAGTTCTTC. Translation: CASSRAGNEQFF.

In this sample, this clonotype turned up many times. The chain is built from TRBV7-9 and TRBJ2-1; D might be TRBD2 (6 bases). V was shortened by 5 bases and J by 8 bases, with 13 bases between the two germline ends. The CDR3 runs 13 residues. The V gene's germline CDR1 is SEHNR and CDR2 FQNEAQ (reference sequence). CDR3 in amino acids: CASSGGDADEQFF. Here the CDR3 DNA reads TGTGCCAGCAGCGGAGGGGATGCGGATGAGCAGTTCTTC.

This clonotype was found many times. The chain links TRBV19 to TRBJ1-1, with 7 bases lining up with TRBD1. Looked up from germline, CDR1 is LNHDA and CDR2 is SQIVND (reference sequence). V dropped 5 bases and J dropped 3; count of bases not matched to a gene: 9. The CDR3 length is 15 residues. The CDR3 sequence is CASSPQGGGYTEAFF. In nucleotides, the CDR3 is TGTGCCAGTAGTCCCCAGGGGGGAGGCTACACTGAAGCTTTCTTT.

Comments on this clonotype: A much larger clone sits a single nucleotide away, making a read error possible. V gene TRBV6-1 combines with J gene TRBJ1-2; 7 positions agree with TRBD1. V shed 7 bases and J 0 bases; nucleotides not matched to a gene: 8. This CDR3 spans 15 amino acids. Germline lookup yields CDR1 MNHNS and CDR2 SASEGT. The CDR3 is CASIKRDRPNYGYTF. DNA for the CDR3: TGTGCCAGCATCAAACGGGACAGACCTAACTATGGCTACACCTTC.

To note about this clonotype: This may stem from a read error, because a much larger clone lies one nucleotide away. V and J are TRBV6-9 and TRBJ2-7; 9 bases are a match to TRBD1. The last part of the DNA fits TRBJ2-1 better; the J call may be wrong. CDR1 and CDR2 (germline): MNHGY, SVAAGI. This CDR3 has 16 amino acids. CDR3 coding DNA: TGTGCCAGCAGTTTTGCACGACAGGGGGGTGGCTACGAGCAGTTCTTC. Translating it yields CASSFARQGGGYEQFF.

This clonotype was counted between two and nine times. The genes are TRBV6-1 and TRBJ1-3; D remains ambiguous. Looked up from germline, CDR1 is MNHNS and CDR2 is SASEGT. Deletions cut 6 bases from V and 0 bases from J, with 12 bases between. The CDR3 consists of 15 residues. In DNA form, the CDR3 reads TGTGCCAGCAGCTACCAGCCTATCTCTGGAAACACCATATATTTT. This translates into CASSYQPISGNTIYF.

The chain links TRBV4-1 to TRBJ2-7, with TRBD1 as a possible D gene (6 bases). CDR1 MGHRA and CDR2 YSYEKL come from the germline V gene. V lost 4 bases and J 1 base, leaving 11 bases between the germline ends. The CDR3 length is 14 residues. DNA for the CDR3: TGCGCCAGCAGCCCCCTCGGACAGTCCTACGAGCAGTACTTC. It codes for CASSPLGQSYEQYF.

This clonotype came up many times. The gene calls are TRBV3-1 and TRBJ2-7; no definite D call. Between the trimmed V and J ends, which lost 4 bases and 6 bases, there was a span of 7 bases. The CDR3 is 11 residues long. CDR1 is LGHDT, CDR2 YNNKEL, per germline (reference sequence). The CDR3 region is CASSLRTEQYF. DNA of the CDR3: TGTGCCAGCAGCCTCAGGACCGAGCAGTACTTC.